This record looks at one T cell receptor (beta chain) sequence and its context. Antigen specificity is unknown. These data belong to a study of cytomegalovirus exposure and HLA in healthy donors. The CDR3 consists of 16 residues. Trimming cost V 4 bases and J 2 bases; bases outside gene matches: 10. Per germline, CDR1 SGHKS and CDR2 YYEKEE (reference sequence). Overall study results and limits: It was reportedly the case that the classifier diagnosed cytomegalovirus status with high specificity and sensitivity. Most subjects' HLA-A and HLA-B alleles were reportedly predicted from TCR beta sequences.

The PCR employed 60 Vbeta primers together with 13 Jbeta primers. Sequenced by immunoSEQ multiplex PCR; TCRdb stores in-frame clones only, minus some. There are about 180,000 clones in the sample; approximately 80% occur only once, and about 2.4% lies in the top ten. V usage is TRBV5-5 and J usage is TRBJ2-5; TRBD2 matches at 8 bases. The sequence came from a male donor in good health and CMV-seronegative. Sequenced material: PBMCs. The CDR3 coding sequence is TGTGCCAGCAGCCTGAGAAGCGGACTAGCACAAGAGACCCAGTACTTC. Translating it yields CASSLRSGLAQETQYF.